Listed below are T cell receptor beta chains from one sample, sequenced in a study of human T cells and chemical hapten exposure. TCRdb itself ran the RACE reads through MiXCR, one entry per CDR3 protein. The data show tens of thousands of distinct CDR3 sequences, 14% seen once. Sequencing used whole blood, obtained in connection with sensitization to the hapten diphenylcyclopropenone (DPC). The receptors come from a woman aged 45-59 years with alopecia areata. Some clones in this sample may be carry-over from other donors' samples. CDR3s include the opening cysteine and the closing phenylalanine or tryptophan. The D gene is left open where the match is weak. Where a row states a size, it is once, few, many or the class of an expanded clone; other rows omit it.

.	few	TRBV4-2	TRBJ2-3	CASSQPSTDTQYF	TGTGCCAGCAGCCAACCCTCAACAGATACGCAGTATTTT
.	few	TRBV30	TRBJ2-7	CAWSGDIPYEQYF	TGTGCCTGGAGTGGGGATATCCCCTACGAGCAGTACTTC
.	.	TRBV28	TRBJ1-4	CASSQGYEKLFF	TGTGCCAGCAGTCAGGGGTATGAAAAACTGTTTTTT
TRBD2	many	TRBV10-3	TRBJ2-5	CAIRPGTSALEETQYF	TGTGCCATCAGGCCCGGGACTAGCGCATTGGAGGAGACCCAGTACTTC
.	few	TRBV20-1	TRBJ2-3	CSARLSGSTDTQYF	TGCAGTGCTAGACTTAGCGGTAGCACAGATACGCAGTATTTT
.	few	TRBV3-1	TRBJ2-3	CASSPIPGTQYF	TGTGCCAGCAGCCCCATCCCCGGTACGCAGTATTTT
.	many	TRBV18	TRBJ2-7	CASSFQSTYEQYF	TGTGCCAGCTCGTTTCAGTCGACCTACGAGCAGTACTTC
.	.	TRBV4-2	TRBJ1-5	CASSQDGRAGQPQHF	TGTGCCAGCAGCCAAGATGGCAGGGCGGGTCAGCCCCAGCATTTT
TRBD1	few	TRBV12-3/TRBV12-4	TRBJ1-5	CASSRGTGYQPQHF	TGTGCCAGCAGCCGGGGGACAGGGTATCAGCCCCAGCATTTT
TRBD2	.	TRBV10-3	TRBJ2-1	CAISESGSFNEQFF	TGTGCCATCAGTGAGAGCGGGAGTTTTAATGAGCAGTTCTTC
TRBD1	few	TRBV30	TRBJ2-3	CAWGTGVTDTQYF	TGTGCCTGGGGGACAGGGGTAACAGATACGCAGTATTTT
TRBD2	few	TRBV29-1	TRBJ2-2	CSAEEAGGTGELFF	TGCAGCGCCGAGGAGGCGGGAGGAACCGGGGAGCTGTTTTTT
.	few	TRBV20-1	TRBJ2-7	CSARDLATYEQYF	TGCAGTGCTAGAGATCTGGCCACGTACGAGCAGTACTTC
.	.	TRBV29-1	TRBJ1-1	CSVRGWTEAFF	TGCAGCGTCAGGGGTTGGACTGAAGCTTTCTTT
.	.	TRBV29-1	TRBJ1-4	CSIMGTGHNEKLFF	TGCAGCATAATGGGTACAGGCCATAATGAAAAACTGTTTTTT
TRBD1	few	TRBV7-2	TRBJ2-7	CASSQGAGGAYEQYF	TGTGCCAGCAGCCAGGGGGCAGGGGGCGCTTACGAGCAGTACTTC
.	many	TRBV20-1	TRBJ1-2	CSARQSWPNYGYTF	TGCAGTGCTAGGCAATCTTGGCCAAACTATGGCTACACCTTC
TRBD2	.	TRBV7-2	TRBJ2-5	CASRTSREETQYF	TGTGCCAGCAGGACTAGCAGAGAAGAGACCCAGTACTTC
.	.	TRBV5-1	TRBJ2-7	CASSLALGNYEQYF	TGCGCCAGCAGCTTGGCCCTCGGGAACTACGAGCAGTACTTC
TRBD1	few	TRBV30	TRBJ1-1	CAWSAGDRGFLTEAFF	TGTGCCTGGAGTGCGGGGGACAGGGGGTTTCTTACTGAAGCTTTCTTT
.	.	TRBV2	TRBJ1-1	CASTQQGLNTEAFF	TGTGCCAGCACTCAACAGGGCTTGAACACTGAAGCTTTCTTT
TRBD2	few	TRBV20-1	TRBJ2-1	CSALLAGVYNEQFF	TGCAGTGCGCTACTAGCGGGAGTGTACAATGAGCAGTTCTTC
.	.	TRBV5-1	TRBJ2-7	CASSLYAYEQYF	TGCGCCAGCAGCTTGTATGCCTACGAGCAGTACTTC
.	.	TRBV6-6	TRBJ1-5	CASSTGTTHSNQPQHF	TGTGCCAGCAGCACTGGGACAACCCATAGCAATCAGCCCCAGCATTTT
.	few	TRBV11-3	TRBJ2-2	CASSPGGGNANTGELFF	TGTGCCAGCAGCCCAGGCGGCGGAAACGCGAACACCGGGGAGCTGTTTTTT
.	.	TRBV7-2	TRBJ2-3	CASSLIPGGVSTDTQYF	TGTGCCAGCAGCTTAATTCCTGGTGGAGTAAGCACAGATACGCAGTATTTT
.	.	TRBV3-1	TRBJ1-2	CASSQVPSDGYTF	TGTGCCAGCAGCCAAGTTCCTTCCGATGGCTACACCTTC
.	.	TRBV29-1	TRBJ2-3	CSVLPRADTQYF	TGCAGCGTTCTGCCCCGAGCAGATACGCAGTATTTT
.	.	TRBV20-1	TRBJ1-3	CSARGSGDTIYF	TGCAGTGCTAGGGGGAGTGGGGACACCATATATTTT
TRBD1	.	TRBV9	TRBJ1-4	CASSVDFVTGAPGEKLFF	TGTGCCAGCAGCGTAGATTTCGTGACAGGGGCCCCGGGGGAAAAACTGTTTTTT
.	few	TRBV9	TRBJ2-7	CASSPRGSSGEQYF	TGTGCCAGCAGCCCCCGGGGTTCCTCGGGTGAGCAGTACTTC
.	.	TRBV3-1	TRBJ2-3	CASSQTRGSGTDTQYF	TGTGCCAGCAGCCAGACTAGAGGGAGTGGCACAGATACGCAGTATTTT
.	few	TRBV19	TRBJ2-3	CASSIGGRGRIADTQYF	TGTGCCAGTAGTATAGGAGGCAGGGGCAGGATTGCAGATACGCAGTATTTT
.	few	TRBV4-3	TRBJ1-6	CASSQQSRGNSPLHF	TGCGCCAGCAGCCAACAATCTCGGGGAAATTCACCCCTCCACTTT
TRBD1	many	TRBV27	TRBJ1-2	CASSSISGQVHGYTF	TGTGCCAGCAGCTCTATCTCGGGACAGGTACATGGCTACACCTTC
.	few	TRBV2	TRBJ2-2	CASKYRRNTGELFF	TGTGCCAGCAAGTATCGGCGGAACACCGGGGAGCTGTTTTTT
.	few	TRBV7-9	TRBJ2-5	CASSPKSIETQYF	TGTGCCAGCAGCCCAAAAAGTATCGAGACCCAGTACTTC
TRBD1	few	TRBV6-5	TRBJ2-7	CASSRDSSTGSSYEQYF	TGTGCCAGCAGTCGGGACAGCTCTACGGGGAGCTCCTACGAGCAGTACTTC
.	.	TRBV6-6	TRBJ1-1	CASSYDGEAFF	TGTGCCAGCAGTTACGACGGTGAAGCTTTCTTT
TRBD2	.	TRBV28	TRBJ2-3	CASSSGLAGVLADTQYF	TGTGCCAGCAGTTCTGGACTAGCGGGAGTTCTTGCAGATACGCAGTATTTT
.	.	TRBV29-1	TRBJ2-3	CSVILGDTQYF	TGCAGCGTGATTTTGGGGGATACGCAGTATTTT
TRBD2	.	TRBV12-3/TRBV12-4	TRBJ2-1	CASSSAGVYEQFF	TGTGCCAGCAGTTCAGCGGGAGTTTATGAGCAGTTCTTC
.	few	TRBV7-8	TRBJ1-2	CASSLASGFNYGYTF	TGTGCCAGCAGCTTAGCGTCCGGGTTTAACTATGGCTACACCTTC
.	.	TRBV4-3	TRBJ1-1	CASSQDRGGEAFF	TGCGCCAGCAGCCAAGATCGTGGGGGTGAAGCTTTCTTT
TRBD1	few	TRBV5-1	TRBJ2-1	CASSLRGPNEQFF	TGCGCCAGCAGCTTGAGGGGGCCCAATGAGCAGTTCTTC
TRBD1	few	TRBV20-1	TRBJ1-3	CSARPVTRSTGQQVTIYF	TGCAGTGCTAGACCCGTTACCAGATCGACGGGACAGCAAGTCACCATATATTTT
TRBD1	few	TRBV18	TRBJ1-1	CASSPGQNHEAFF	TGTGCCAGCTCACCGGGACAGAACCATGAAGCTTTCTTT
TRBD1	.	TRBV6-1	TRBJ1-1	CASSLYAGQDVEAFF	TGTGCCAGCAGTTTATACGCGGGACAGGATGTTGAAGCTTTCTTT
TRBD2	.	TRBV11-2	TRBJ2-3	CASSPSGRARDTQYF	TGTGCCAGCAGCCCTAGCGGGAGGGCCCGAGATACGCAGTATTTT
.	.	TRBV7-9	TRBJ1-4	CASSYDRATNEKLFF	TGTGCCAGCAGCTATGACAGAGCAACTAATGAAAAACTGTTTTTT
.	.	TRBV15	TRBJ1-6	CATREGYNSPLHF	TGTGCCACCAGAGAAGGGTATAATTCACCCCTCCACTTT